A single sample is the source of the 26 T cell receptor beta chains below, sequenced in a study of T-cell memory formation after mild COVID-19. TCRdb ran MiXCR on the 5' RACE reads and lists one entry per CDR3 protein. The data show around 510,000 distinct CDR3 sequences, about 22% seen once. Input material: PBMCs or a T cell subset sorted from them (not recorded which). The receptor source for this set is an adult woman who had mild COVID-19 (a few samples of this study predate the infection). Cell type and time point are not known.

This clonotype was counted a few times. The rearrangement uses TRBV19 and TRBJ2-1; TRBD1 matches 7 bases. From germline, CDR1 is LNHDA and CDR2 SQIVND (reference sequence). V lost 7 bases, J lost 0 bases, and 3 bases stayed unmatched. The CDR3 covers 14 residues. DNA of the CDR3: TGTGCCAGTAACAGGGGACCCTCCTACAATGAGCAGTTCTTC. Translation: CASNRGPSYNEQFF.

The chain combines TRBV30 with TRBJ1-1; D gene unclear. Trimming left V 0 bases short and J 4 bases short, with 9 bases between. Germline values: CDR1 GTSNPN, CDR2 SVGIG (reference sequence). The CDR3 loop spans 13 amino acids. CDR3 residues: CAWSVVSGTEAFF. DNA for the CDR3: TGTGCCTGGAGTGTGGTAAGTGGCACTGAAGCTTTCTTT.

This clonotype was seen once. The genes are TRBV15 and TRBJ2-7; TRBD1 agrees at 8 bases. The ends lost 3 bases at V and 3 bases at J; junction bases unmatched: 7. The CDR3 sequence is 15 residues long. Germline V gives CDR1 LNHNV, CDR2 YYDKDF (reference sequence). CDR3 nucleotides: TGTGCCACCAGCAGCGGACAGGGTTTTCGCTACGAGCAGTACTTC. Translating gives CATSSGQGFRYEQYF.

This clonotype showed up just a few times. The chain combines TRBV4-3 with TRBJ1-5; tentative D call: TRBD1 (6 bases). Trimming left V 0 bases short and J 5 bases short, with 14 bases between. The CDR3 extends over 16 amino acids. Germline V CDR1 and CDR2: LGHNA, YSLEER. CDR3 nucleotides: TGCGCCAGCAGCCAAGATTGGGCAGGGGTGTATCAGCCCCAGCATTTT. Translated: CASSQDWAGVYQPQHF.

The chain uses TRBV29-1 and TRBJ2-5, with 9 bases identical to TRBD1. V dropped 6 bases and J dropped 4; count of bases not matched to a gene: 6. This CDR3 has 13 amino acids. Germline V lookup: CDR1 SQVTM, CDR2 ANQGSEA. CDR3 nucleotides: TGCAGCGTCGTATACAGGGGGCTAGAGACCCAGTACTTC. This translates into CSVVYRGLETQYF.

This clonotype was counted a few times. This chain links TRBV7-2 with TRBJ2-7, with 7 bases fitting TRBD1. The length of the CDR3 is 16 residues. J lost 4 bases, V lost 0 bases, and 9 bases had no gene match. Germline V gene lookup returns CDR1 SGHTA and CDR2 FQGNSA. CDR3 region: CASSLASRQGVYEQYF. The CDR3 DNA follows: TGTGCCAGCAGCTTAGCGAGTCGGCAGGGGGTTTACGAGCAGTACTTC.

This chain uses TRBV30 with TRBJ2-2; possibly TRBD1 for D (7 bases). Germline lookup yields CDR1 GTSNPN and CDR2 SVGIG (reference sequence). The CDR3 has 16 residues. Between the trimmed V and J ends, which lost 4 bases and 1 base, there was a span of 16 bases. The CDR3 region has the DNA TGTGCCTGGACGTGGAGGGGGCTTCTGAACACCGGGGAGCTGTTTTTT. It codes for CAWTWRGLLNTGELFF.

The V and J genes are TRBV5-6 and TRBJ1-1, with a tentative D call TRBD1 (5 bases). This CDR3 contains 15 residues. CDR1 and CDR2 from the germline V gene are SGHDT and YYEEEE. Trimming pared 1 base from V and 11 bases from J, leaving 21 bases between. CDR3 residues: CASSLWGGTESKAFF. The DNA of the CDR3 is TGTGCCAGCAGCTTGTGGGGAGGGACGGAAAGTAAGGCTTTCTTT.

The chain carries TRBV6-1 and TRBJ2-2; 11 positions agree with TRBD2. The V gene's germline CDR1 is MNHNS and CDR2 SASEGT. The V and J ends lost 1 base and 6 bases, in that order; junction bases with no gene match: 10. The length of the CDR3 is 18 residues. The CDR3 DNA reads as TGTGCCAGCAGTGAAGGAGGGCTAGCGGGGGGCGTCCCCGGGGAGCTGTTTTTT. Translation gives CASSEGGLAGGVPGELFF.

The J gene is TRBJ2-1, the V gene TRBV7-9; D may be TRBD1 (6 bases). Germline-derived CDR1 and CDR2 are SEHNR and FQNEAQ (reference sequence). The CDR3 contains 15 residues. Trimming stripped 5 bases from V and 4 bases from J, with 15 bases between. CDR3 DNA sequence: TGTGCCAGCAGCCCGCCAGGGGCCCCGTACAATGAGCAGTTCTTC. Translating gives CASSPPGAPYNEQFF.

The chain uses TRBV4-2 and TRBJ2-1, with a tentative D call TRBD2 (5 bases). The germline V gene encodes CDR1 LGHNA and CDR2 YNFKEQ. The V gene lost 0 bases and the J gene lost 14 bases, with 14 bases spanning the gap. The CDR3 sequence is 13 residues long. The CDR3 nucleotides read TGTGCCAGCAGCCAAGATGGAGGTCGCGAGGAGTTCTTC. Translated, it gives CASSQDGGREEFF.

This clonotype has more than one count but fewer than ten. This chain connects TRBV7-2 to TRBJ1-1; D gene unclear. V lost 1 base, J lost 7 bases, and 10 bases lay in between. Per the germline V gene, CDR1 is SGHTA and CDR2 is FQGNSA. The CDR3 runs 13 residues. The CDR3 region is CASSLGVGVEAFF. CDR3 sequence (DNA): TGTGCCAGCAGCTTAGGGGTTGGAGTTGAAGCTTTCTTT.

This clonotype was seen more than once but under ten times. This rearrangement joins TRBV5-5 to TRBJ2-7, with D maybe TRBD2 (6 bases). The CDR3 spans 13 residues. V lost 1 base, J lost 4 bases, and 9 bases lay in between. The germline CDR1 and CDR2 sequences are SGHKS and YYEKEE (reference sequence). The CDR3 DNA is TGTGCCAGCAGCTTGTGGAGGGAGTACGAGCAGTACTTC. This gives the protein CASSLWREYEQYF.

This clonotype was detected a few times. The chain joins TRBV12-3 or TRBV12-4 to TRBJ2-6; the match to TRBD1 covers 9 bases. This CDR3 spans 17 amino acids. The V and J ends lost 3 bases and 0 bases, in that order; junction bases with no gene match: 3. This CDR3 reads CASSLGTGSSGANVLTF. CDR3 bases: TGTGCCAGCAGTTTGGGGACAGGGAGCTCTGGGGCCAACGTCCTGACTTTC.

The chain couples TRBV7-2 to TRBJ1-1, with unresolved D. There are 12 residues in the CDR3. The V gene lost 8 bases and the J gene lost 6 bases, with 13 bases spanning the gap. Looked up from germline, CDR1 is SGHTA and CDR2 is FQGNSA. The CDR3 region is CASGRGSAEAFF. Written as DNA, the CDR3 is TGTGCCAGCGGAAGAGGGTCGGCTGAAGCTTTCTTT. Filled out from reference TRBV7-2 and TRBJ1-1, the complete variable domain reads GAGVSQSPSNKVTEKGKDVELRCDPISGHTALYWYRQSLGQGLEFLIYFQGNSAPDKSGLPSDRFSAERTGGSVSTLTIQRTQQEDSAVYLCASGRGSAEAFFGQGTRLTVV.

The rearrangement uses TRBV12-3 or TRBV12-4 and TRBJ2-2, with no clear D. The CDR3 has 16 amino acids. Trimming removed 3 bases from V and 4 bases from J, with 15 bases in between. Here the CDR3 reads CASSFLPRSGTGELFF. In DNA form, the CDR3 reads TGTGCCAGCAGTTTCTTGCCGAGGTCGGGCACCGGGGAGCTGTTTTTT.

The chain links TRBV7-9 to TRBJ2-1, with D hard to call. The V end lost 6 bases, the J end lost 8 bases, and 8 bases lay between the germline ends. The CDR3 consists of 11 residues. Germline CDR1 reads SEHNR; CDR2 reads FQNEAQ (reference sequence). The DNA of the CDR3 is TGTGCCAGCAGGGGGTCGGATGAGCAGTTCTTC. Amino acid sequence: CASRGSDEQFF.

This sequence joins TRBV29-1 and TRBJ1-1, with D possibly matching TRBD1 (5 bases). Germline V gene data show CDR1 as SQVTM and CDR2 as ANQGSEA. This CDR3 is built from 12 residues. Trimming removed 6 bases at V and 6 bases at J, with 14 bases between. The CDR3 here is CSVHLQVAEAFF. Written as DNA, the CDR3 is TGCAGCGTGCATCTACAGGTCGCTGAAGCTTTCTTT. Based on the CDR3 plus reference TRBV29-1 and TRBJ1-1, the full variable domain is SAVISQKPSRDICQRGTSLTIQCQVDSQVTMMFWYRQQPGQSLTLIATANQGSEATYESGFVIDKFPISRPNLTFSTLTVSNMSPEDSSIYLCSVHLQVAEAFFGQGTRLTVV.

The rearrangement uses TRBV20-1 and TRBJ1-2; 8 bases are shared with TRBD1. Germline CDR1 is DFQATT and CDR2 is SNEGSKA (reference sequence). Trimming cost V 5 bases and J 3 bases; bases outside gene matches: 32. The CDR3 length is 22 residues. Here the CDR3 DNA reads TGCAGTGCTTCTGCCCCCGGGACAGGCAGTTTGGAGGGAAGGGGCTACCACTATGGCTACACCTTC. This codes for CSASAPGTGSLEGRGYHYGYTF.

The V gene is TRBV24-1, the J gene TRBJ1-2, with no clear D. The germline V and J ends were trimmed by 6 bases and 8 bases, with 15 bases remaining between them. The V gene's germline CDR1 is KGHDR and CDR2 SFDVKD. This CDR3 is built from 13 residues. CDR3 coding DNA: TGTGCCACCAGTCTCGCACCCGGAGAGGGCTACACCTTC. It is translated as CATSLAPGEGYTF.

The chain links TRBV7-2 to TRBJ2-7, with D hard to call. This CDR3 spans 14 amino acids. The germline gives CDR1 SGHTA, CDR2 FQGNSA. V lost 5 bases to trimming and J lost 2 bases, with 13 bases between them. CDR3 protein: CASSPQWGTYEQYF. The CDR3 region has the DNA TGTGCCAGCAGCCCCCAGTGGGGAACCTACGAGCAGTACTTC.

This chain connects TRBV6-5 to TRBJ2-3, with D possibly being TRBD2 (5 bases). Between the trimmed V and J ends, which lost 2 bases and 2 bases, there was a span of 14 bases. This CDR3 has 16 residues. CDR1 and CDR2 (germline): MNHEY, SVGAGI. The CDR3 is CASSYTGFGVTDTQYF. The DNA for the CDR3 is TGTGCCAGCAGTTACACTGGGTTCGGGGTCACAGATACGCAGTATTTT.

The V gene is TRBV9, the J gene TRBJ2-7, with D perhaps matching TRBD1 or TRBD2 (5 bases each). Germline lookup yields CDR1 SGDLS and CDR2 YYNGEE. The CDR3 loop spans 13 amino acids. Trimming removed 4 bases at V and 3 bases at J, with 11 bases between. The CDR3 reads CASSRGRDYEQYF. For the CDR3, the DNA is TGTGCCAGCAGCCGGGGCCGGGACTACGAGCAGTACTTC.

This clonotype showed up just a few times. V usage is TRBV7-2 and J usage is TRBJ1-5; D is ambiguous. The CDR3 has 12 residues. With 3 bases removed from V and 11 bases from J, the gap between germline ends came to 11 bases. Germline V gene data show CDR1 as SGHTA and CDR2 as FQGNSA. In DNA form, the CDR3 reads TGTGCCAGCAGCTTCCCTGGCATAGCCCAGCATTTT. It specifies CASSFPGIAQHF.

V gene TRBV7-6 combines with J gene TRBJ2-1; D call uncertain. V was pared by 4 bases and J by 2 bases, with 15 bases between. Germline V gene lookup returns CDR1 SGHVS and CDR2 FNYEAQ. The CDR3 spans 16 residues. The CDR3 protein is CASSSNLGLTYNEQFF. The CDR3, as DNA: TGTGCCAGCAGCTCGAACCTGGGGTTGACCTACAATGAGCAGTTCTTC.

This clonotype was counted only a few times. The chain combines TRBV15 with TRBJ2-5; 9 nucleotides align to TRBD2. Trimming removed 1 base from V and 3 bases from J; junction bases left unmatched: 3. Germline lookup yields CDR1 LNHNV and CDR2 YYDKDF (reference sequence). The CDR3 sequence is 15 residues long. The chain's CDR3 is CATSRGIAGEETQYF. Written as DNA, the CDR3 is TGTGCCACCAGCAGAGGAATAGCGGGGGAAGAGACCCAGTACTTC.